This T cell receptor beta chain was observed in a study of sequential checkpoint blockade in melanoma. Study-level information: First-line arms were nivolumab then ipilimumab, or the reverse, randomized 1:1. Both treatment sequences were followed by maintenance nivolumab.

Treatment in this sample: randomized to nivolumab then ipilimumab (arm A) or the reverse (arm B). No patient had prior DNA-damaging chemotherapy. Sorted cells were live CD3+CD8+, lacking CD19 and CD56, from PBMCs. Germline V gene lookup returns CDR1 SGDLS and CDR2 YYNGEE. Between the trimmed V and J ends, which lost 4 bases and 11 bases, there was a span of 7 bases. The CDR3 has 11 residues. TCRdb keeps only in-frame clones here, not all; method: immunoSEQ multiplex PCR. The repertoire has some 14,000 clones, around 80% of them found once; the top ten carry around a quarter. This specimen was CD8+ T cells sorted from blood (inferred from file names), taken from a patient given nivolumab and ipilimumab in sequence. The chain employs TRBV9 and TRBJ2-6; D unresolved. This receptor was obtained from a human donor with melanoma. CDR3 in DNA: TGTGCCAGCAGCCCAGGCGACGTCCTGACTTTC. It yields the protein CASSPGDVLTF. Using reference TRBV9 and TRBJ2-6 for the parts outside the CDR3, the full variable domain is DSGVTQTPKHLITATGQRVTLRCSPRSGDLSVYWYQQSLDQGLQFLIQYYNGEERAKGNILERFSAQQFPDLHSELNLSSLELGDSALYFCASSPGDVLTFGAGSRLTVL.